A single sample is the source of the 15 T cell receptor beta chains below, sequenced in a study of cytomegalovirus exposure and HLA in healthy donors. Libraries were prepared by immunoSEQ multiplex PCR; TCRdb keeps only in-frame clonotypes and omits some of them. Of about 56,000 clones in the sample, 96% are singletons; the top ten hold more than 0.9%. Sequenced material: PBMCs. These receptors were obtained from a woman aged 18-29 years in good health and CMV-seronegative.

This sequence joins TRBV5-4 and TRBJ2-3; D unresolved. The CDR3 sequence is 14 residues long. CDR1 and CDR2 (germline): SGHNT, YYREEE (reference sequence). The ends were cut back, 4 bases at V and 4 bases at J, with 13 bases in the middle. CDR3 sequence: CASSPQSRADTQYF. CDR3 in DNA: TGTGCCAGCAGCCCTCAGAGCCGGGCAGATACGCAGTATTTT.

The rearrangement links TRBV28 to TRBJ1-5; maybe TRBD1 (5 bases). Germline assignment: CDR1 MDHEN and CDR2 SYDVKM. The CDR3 has 14 amino acids. V shed 8 bases and J shed 5 bases, with 16 bases lying between them. CDR3 residues: CASGAGGGYQPQHF. DNA of the CDR3: TGTGCCAGCGGGGCCGGGGGAGGGTATCAGCCCCAGCATTTT.

J is TRBJ2-7 and V is TRBV18; D unresolved. The V end was cut by 1 base, the J end by 6 bases, with 22 bases between. This CDR3 comprises 17 residues. Germline-derived CDR1 and CDR2 are KGHSH and LQKENI. The CDR3 here is CASSPLGSASSQFEQYF. The CDR3 DNA is TGTGCCAGCTCACCACTGGGCTCGGCGAGCAGCCAGTTCGAGCAGTACTTC.

This rearrangement joins TRBV27 to TRBJ2-5, with D possibly matching TRBD2 (5 bases). The CDR3 is 11 residues long. V shed 8 bases and J shed 7 bases, with 11 bases lying between them. Germline CDR1 and CDR2: MNHEY and SMNVEV (reference sequence). The CDR3, as DNA: TGTGCCAGCGGACTTCGTGGGACCCAGTACTTC. Protein: CASGLRGTQYF.

This rearrangement joins TRBV28 to TRBJ2-1, with 12 bases that match TRBD2. This CDR3 spans 18 amino acids. The V gene's germline CDR1 is MDHEN and CDR2 SYDVKM. V shed 6 bases, J shed 0 bases, and the junction held 9 bases outside the gene matches. The CDR3 nucleotides read TGTGCCAGCAGAGATACTAGCGGGAGGTTGGGCTCCTACAATGAGCAGTTCTTC. It codes for CASRDTSGRLGSYNEQFF. Combining the CDR3 with reference TRBV28 and TRBJ2-1 gives the whole variable domain DVKVTQSSRYLVKRTGEKVFLECVQDMDHENMFWYRQDPGLGLRLIYFSYDVKMKEKGDIPEGYSVSREKKERFSLILESASTNQTSMYLCASRDTSGRLGSYNEQFFGPGTRLTVL.

The chain recombines TRBV4-1 with TRBJ2-5; 11 bases map to TRBD2. The germline V gene has CDR1 MGHRA and CDR2 YSYEKL. The CDR3 runs to 17 residues. The J segment lost 5 bases and the V segment lost 4 bases, leaving 12 bases of the junction unmatched. The CDR3 sequence is CASSPRGGASGGETQYF. The CDR3 DNA reads as TGCGCCAGCAGCCCCCGGGGCGGGGCTAGCGGGGGGGAGACCCAGTACTTC.

V and J are TRBV18 and TRBJ1-3; the D gene is possibly TRBD1 (6 bases). Germline V CDR1 and CDR2: KGHSH, LQKENI. CDR3 length: 17 amino acids. V lost 1 base, J lost 1 base, and 14 bases lay in between. The CDR3 nucleotides are TGTGCCAGCTCACCACTCCCAGCAGGGGATTCTGGAAACACCATATATTTT. It yields the protein CASSPLPAGDSGNTIYF. Full variable domain (missing parts from reference TRBV18 and TRBJ1-3): NAGVMQNPRHLVRRRGQEARLRCSPMKGHSHVYWYRQLPEEGLKFMVYLQKENIIDESGMPKERFSAEFPKEGPSILRIQQVVRGDSAAYFCASSPLPAGDSGNTIYFGEGSWLTVV.

CDR3 region: CAWSPGLAGAGDTQYF. The CDR3 DNA sequence: TGTGCCTGGAGTCCGGGACTAGCGGGAGCAGGAGATACGCAGTATTTT. This chain links TRBV30 with TRBJ2-3; TRBD2 matches 14 bases. CDR1 is GTSNPN and CDR2 is SVGIG in the germline V gene (reference sequence). The CDR3 has 16 residues. The ends lost 2 bases at V and 5 bases at J; junction bases unmatched: 6.

The chain recombines TRBV9 with TRBJ1-2, with a tentative D call TRBD1 (6 bases). This CDR3 has 14 residues. Deletions cut 2 bases from V and 1 base from J, with 9 bases between. Germline V CDR1 and CDR2: SGDLS, YYNGEE. CDR3 DNA sequence: TGTGCCAGCAGCGTGGGACAAGATAACTATGGCTACACCTTC. The encoded protein is CASSVGQDNYGYTF.

The rearrangement joins TRBV4-3 to TRBJ1-1; possible D gene TRBD1, 6 bases. Germline-derived CDR1 and CDR2 are LGHNA and YSLEER. The CDR3 spans 15 residues. The germline V and J ends were trimmed by 1 base and 0 bases, with 9 bases remaining between them. CDR3 bases: TGCGCCAGCAGCCAAGTCACAGGGCTGAACACTGAAGCTTTCTTT. Residues: CASSQVTGLNTEAFF.

CDR3: CASSLPIYSGTGSYNEQFF. For the CDR3, the DNA is TGTGCCAGCAGTTTACCCATTTACAGCGGGACAGGTTCCTACAATGAGCAGTTCTTC. This chain uses TRBV28 with TRBJ2-1; the D gene is possibly TRBD1 (8 bases). CDR3 length: 19 amino acids. Germline CDR1 and CDR2: MDHEN and SYDVKM. V was trimmed by 2 bases and J by 1 base, leaving 21 bases between them.

In its sample, this clone was seen a few times. V gene TRBV6-1 combines with J gene TRBJ1-2; no clear D gene. This CDR3 has 11 residues. Per the germline V gene, CDR1 is MNHNS and CDR2 is SASEGT. V lost 4 bases to trimming and J lost 12 bases, with 12 bases between them. CDR3 residues: CASSVGRINTF. Here the CDR3 DNA reads TGTGCCAGCAGTGTGGGCAGGATAAACACCTTC.

This chain uses TRBV4-1 with TRBJ1-5, with 10 bases aligning to TRBD1. The V gene end was trimmed by 4 bases and the J gene end by 5 bases; junction bases not matched to a gene: 5. In germline, CDR1 is MGHRA, CDR2 YSYEKL. This CDR3 contains 15 residues. In DNA, the CDR3 is TGCGCCAGCAGCCCTAGACAGGGGGCCCATCAGCCCCAGCATTTT. Its protein product is CASSPRQGAHQPQHF.

J is TRBJ1-2 and V is TRBV7-2, with 11 bases identical to TRBD1. Germline V gene sequence: CDR1 SGHTA, CDR2 FQGNSA. The CDR3 totals 15 residues. V shed 1 base, J shed 7 bases, and the junction held 5 bases outside the gene matches. The CDR3, as DNA: TGTGCCAGCAGCTTAGAGTGGGGGACAGGGGGTGGCTACACCTTC. Protein sequence: CASSLEWGTGGGYTF. Together with reference TRBV7-2 and TRBJ1-2, the CDR3 gives the full variable domain: GAGVSQSPSNKVTEKGKDVELRCDPISGHTALYWYRQSLGQGLEFLIYFQGNSAPDKSGLPSDRFSAERTGGSVSTLTIQRTQQEDSAVYLCASSLEWGTGGGYTFGSGTRLTVV.

The V and J genes are TRBV19 and TRBJ1-3; D unclear. V was trimmed by 7 bases and J by 2 bases, leaving 18 bases between them. Germline lookup yields CDR1 LNHDA and CDR2 SQIVND (reference sequence). The CDR3 runs 16 residues. The chain's CDR3 is CASTPEGWVAGNTIYF. In DNA form, the CDR3 reads TGTGCCAGTACCCCCGAGGGATGGGTGGCTGGAAACACCATATATTTT.